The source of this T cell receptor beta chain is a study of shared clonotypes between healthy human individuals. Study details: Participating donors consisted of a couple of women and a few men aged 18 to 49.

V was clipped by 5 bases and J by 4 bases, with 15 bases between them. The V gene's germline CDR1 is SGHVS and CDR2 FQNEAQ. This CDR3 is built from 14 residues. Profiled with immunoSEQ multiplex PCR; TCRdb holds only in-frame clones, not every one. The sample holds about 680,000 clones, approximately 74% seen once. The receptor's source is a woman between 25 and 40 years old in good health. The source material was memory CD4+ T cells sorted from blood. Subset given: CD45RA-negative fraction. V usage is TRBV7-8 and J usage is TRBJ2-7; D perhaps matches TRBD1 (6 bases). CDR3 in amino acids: CASSQLSGQYEQYF. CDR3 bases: TGTGCCAGCAGCCAACTATCGGGACAATACGAGCAGTACTTC.